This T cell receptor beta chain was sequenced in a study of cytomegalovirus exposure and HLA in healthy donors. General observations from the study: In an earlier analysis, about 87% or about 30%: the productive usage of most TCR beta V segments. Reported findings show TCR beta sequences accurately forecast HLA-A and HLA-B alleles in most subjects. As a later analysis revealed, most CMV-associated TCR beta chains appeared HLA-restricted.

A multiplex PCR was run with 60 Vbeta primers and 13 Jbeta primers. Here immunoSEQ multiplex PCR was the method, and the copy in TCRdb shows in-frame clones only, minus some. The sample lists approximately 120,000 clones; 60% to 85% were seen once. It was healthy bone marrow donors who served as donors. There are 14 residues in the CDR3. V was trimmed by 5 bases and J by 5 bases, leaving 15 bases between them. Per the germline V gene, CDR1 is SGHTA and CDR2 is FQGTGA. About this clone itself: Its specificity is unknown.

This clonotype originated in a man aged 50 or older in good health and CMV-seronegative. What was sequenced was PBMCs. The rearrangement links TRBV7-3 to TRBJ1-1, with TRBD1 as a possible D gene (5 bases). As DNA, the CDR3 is TGTGCCAGCAGCCGATCCCCAGGGTCGACTGAAGCTTTCTTT. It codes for CASSRSPGSTEAFF.